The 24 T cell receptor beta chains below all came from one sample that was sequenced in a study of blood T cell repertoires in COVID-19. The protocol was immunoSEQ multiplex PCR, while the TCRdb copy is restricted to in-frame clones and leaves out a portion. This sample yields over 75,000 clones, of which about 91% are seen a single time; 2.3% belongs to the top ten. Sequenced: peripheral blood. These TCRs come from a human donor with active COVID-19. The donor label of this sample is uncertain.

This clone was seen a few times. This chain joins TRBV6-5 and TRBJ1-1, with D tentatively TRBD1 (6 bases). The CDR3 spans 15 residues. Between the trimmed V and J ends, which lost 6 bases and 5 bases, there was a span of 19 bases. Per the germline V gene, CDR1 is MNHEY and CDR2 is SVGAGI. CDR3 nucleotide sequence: TGTGCCAGCAGCCGGGAAGGAGGCAGGGGTACTGAAGCTTTCTTT. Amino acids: CASSREGGRGTEAFF.

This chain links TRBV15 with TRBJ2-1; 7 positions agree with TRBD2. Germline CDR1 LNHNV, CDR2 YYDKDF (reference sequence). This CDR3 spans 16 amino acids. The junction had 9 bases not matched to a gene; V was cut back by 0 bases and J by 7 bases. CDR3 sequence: CATSRDWSGAGNEQFF. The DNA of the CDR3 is TGTGCCACCAGCAGAGATTGGAGCGGGGCGGGAAATGAGCAGTTCTTC.

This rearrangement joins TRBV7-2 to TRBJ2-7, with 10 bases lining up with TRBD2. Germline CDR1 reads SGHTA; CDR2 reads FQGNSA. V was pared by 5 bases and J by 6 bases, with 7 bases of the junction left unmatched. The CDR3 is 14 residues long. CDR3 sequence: CASSPSGRGGEQYF. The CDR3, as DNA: TGTGCCAGCAGCCCGAGCGGGAGGGGGGGCGAGCAGTACTTC.

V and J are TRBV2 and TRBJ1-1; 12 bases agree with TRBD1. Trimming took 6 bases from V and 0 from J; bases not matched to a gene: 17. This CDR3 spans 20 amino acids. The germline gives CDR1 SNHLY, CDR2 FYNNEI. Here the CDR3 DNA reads TGTGCCAGCAGCTACGGGACAGGGGGCAAAGGGAGGCTTATGAACACTGAAGCTTTCTTT. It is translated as CASSYGTGGKGRLMNTEAFF.

The CDR3 is CASSPRAGNGLGYTF. The CDR3 coding sequence is TGTGCCAGCAGCCCAAGGGCAGGGAACGGTCTCGGCTACACCTTC. The chain employs TRBV5-4 and TRBJ1-2; a weak D match, TRBD1 (5 bases). Germline V gene data show CDR1 as SGHNT and CDR2 as YYREEE (reference sequence). The CDR3 has 15 amino acids. V lost 4 bases to trimming and J lost 8 bases, with 21 bases between them.

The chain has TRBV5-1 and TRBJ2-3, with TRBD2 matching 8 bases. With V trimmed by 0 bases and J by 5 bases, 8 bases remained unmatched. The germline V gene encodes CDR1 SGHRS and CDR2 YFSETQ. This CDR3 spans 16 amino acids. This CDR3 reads CASSLESSGAGDTQYF. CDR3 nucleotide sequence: TGCGCCAGCAGCTTGGAGAGTAGCGGGGCGGGAGATACGCAGTATTTT.

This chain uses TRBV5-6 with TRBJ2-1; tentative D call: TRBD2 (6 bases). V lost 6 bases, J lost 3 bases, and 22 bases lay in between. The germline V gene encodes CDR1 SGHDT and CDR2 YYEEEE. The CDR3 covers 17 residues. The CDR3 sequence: CASTRGVDGGDYNEQFF. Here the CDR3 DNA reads TGTGCCAGCACCCGGGGAGTTGACGGGGGTGACTACAATGAGCAGTTCTTC.

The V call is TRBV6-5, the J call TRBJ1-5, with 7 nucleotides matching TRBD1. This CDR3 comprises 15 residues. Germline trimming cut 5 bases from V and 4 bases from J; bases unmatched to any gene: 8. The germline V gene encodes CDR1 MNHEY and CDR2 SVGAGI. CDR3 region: CASSRFQGGNQPQHF. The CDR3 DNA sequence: TGTGCCAGCAGTCGCTTTCAGGGGGGAAATCAGCCCCAGCATTTT.

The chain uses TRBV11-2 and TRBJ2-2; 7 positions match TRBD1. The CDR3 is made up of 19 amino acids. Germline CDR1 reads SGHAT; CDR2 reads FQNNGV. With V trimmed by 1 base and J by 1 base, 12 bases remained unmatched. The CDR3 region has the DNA TGTGCCAGCAGCTTAGGGGGGACAGAGGCCAGGAAGAACACCGGGGAGCTGTTTTTT. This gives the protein CASSLGGTEARKNTGELFF.

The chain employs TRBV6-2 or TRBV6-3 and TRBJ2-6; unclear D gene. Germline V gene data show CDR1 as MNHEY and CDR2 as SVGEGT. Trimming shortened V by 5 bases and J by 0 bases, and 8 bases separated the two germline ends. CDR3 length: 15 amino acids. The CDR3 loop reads CASSAHNSGANVLTF. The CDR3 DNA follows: TGTGCCAGCAGTGCACACAACTCTGGGGCCAACGTCCTGACTTTC.

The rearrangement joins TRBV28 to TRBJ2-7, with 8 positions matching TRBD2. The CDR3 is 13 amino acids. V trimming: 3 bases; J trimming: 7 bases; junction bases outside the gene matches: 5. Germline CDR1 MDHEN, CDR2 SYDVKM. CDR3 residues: CASSFSGENEQYF. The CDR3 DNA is TGTGCCAGCAGTTTTAGCGGGGAGAATGAGCAGTACTTC.

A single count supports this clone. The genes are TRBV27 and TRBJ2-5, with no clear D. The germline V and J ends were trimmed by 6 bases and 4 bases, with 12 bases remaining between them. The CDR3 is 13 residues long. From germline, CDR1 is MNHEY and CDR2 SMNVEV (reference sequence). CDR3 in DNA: TGTGCCAGCAGCCTCGTCTTTCGAGAGACCCAGTACTTC. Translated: CASSLVFRETQYF.

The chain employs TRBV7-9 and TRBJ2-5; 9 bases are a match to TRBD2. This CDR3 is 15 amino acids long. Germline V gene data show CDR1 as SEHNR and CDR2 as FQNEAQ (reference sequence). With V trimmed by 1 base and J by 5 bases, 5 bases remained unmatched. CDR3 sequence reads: CASSLEAGGLETQYF. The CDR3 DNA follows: TGTGCCAGCAGCTTAGAGGCGGGGGGGCTGGAGACCCAGTACTTC.

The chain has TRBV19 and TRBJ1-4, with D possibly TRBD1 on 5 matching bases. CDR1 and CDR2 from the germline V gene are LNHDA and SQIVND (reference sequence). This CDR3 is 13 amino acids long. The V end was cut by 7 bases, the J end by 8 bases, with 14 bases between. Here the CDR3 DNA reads TGTGCCAGTAACGGGGGACGGGACGAAAAACTGTTTTTT. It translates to CASNGGRDEKLFF.

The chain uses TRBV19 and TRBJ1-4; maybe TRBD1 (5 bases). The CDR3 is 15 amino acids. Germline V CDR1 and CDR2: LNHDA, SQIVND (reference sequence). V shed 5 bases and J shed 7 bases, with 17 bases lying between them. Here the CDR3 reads CASSDAGRYGEKLFF. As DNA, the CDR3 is TGTGCCAGTAGTGACGCGGGGCGGTACGGTGAAAAACTGTTTTTT.

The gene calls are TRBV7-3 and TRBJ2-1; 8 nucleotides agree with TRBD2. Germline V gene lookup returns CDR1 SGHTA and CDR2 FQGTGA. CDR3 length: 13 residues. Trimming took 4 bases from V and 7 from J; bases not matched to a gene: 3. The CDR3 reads CASSSLAGNEQFF. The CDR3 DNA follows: TGTGCCAGCAGCTCGTTAGCGGGGAATGAGCAGTTCTTC.

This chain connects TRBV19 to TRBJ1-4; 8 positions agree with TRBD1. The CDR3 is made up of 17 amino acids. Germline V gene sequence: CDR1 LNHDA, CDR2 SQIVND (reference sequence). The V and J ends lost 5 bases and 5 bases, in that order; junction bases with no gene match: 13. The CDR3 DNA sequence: TGTGCCAGTAGTCTAACGTTGTGGACAGGGAGGAATGAAAAACTGTTTTTT. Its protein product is CASSLTLWTGRNEKLFF.

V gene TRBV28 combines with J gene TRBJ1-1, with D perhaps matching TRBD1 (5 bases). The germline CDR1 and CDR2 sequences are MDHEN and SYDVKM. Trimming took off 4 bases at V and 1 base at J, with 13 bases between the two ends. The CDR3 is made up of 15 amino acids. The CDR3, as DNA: TGTGCCAGCAGTTGGTTTCAGGGTACGAACACTGAAGCTTTCTTT. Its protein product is CASSWFQGTNTEAFF.

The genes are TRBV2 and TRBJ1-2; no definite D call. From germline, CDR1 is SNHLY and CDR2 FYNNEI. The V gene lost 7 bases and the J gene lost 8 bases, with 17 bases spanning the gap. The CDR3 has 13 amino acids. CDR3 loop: CASISFVEAGYTF. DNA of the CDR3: TGTGCCAGCATTTCCTTCGTAGAAGCCGGCTACACCTTC. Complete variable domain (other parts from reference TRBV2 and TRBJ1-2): EPEVTQTPSHQVTQMGQEVILRCVPISNHLYFYWYRQILGQKVEFLVSFYNNEISEKSEIFDDQFSVERPDGSNFTLKIRSTKLEDSAMYFCASISFVEAGYTFGSGTRLTVV.

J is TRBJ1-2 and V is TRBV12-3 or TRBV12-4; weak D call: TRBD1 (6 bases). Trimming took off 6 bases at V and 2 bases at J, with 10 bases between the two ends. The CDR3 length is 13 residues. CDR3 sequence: CASSLQGNYGYTF. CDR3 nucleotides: TGTGCCAGCAGCCTTCAGGGGAACTATGGCTACACCTTC.

The chain's CDR3 is CASSQGFRLAGQETQYF. DNA of the CDR3: TGCGCCAGCAGCCAAGGCTTCCGACTAGCGGGTCAAGAGACCCAGTACTTC. The V gene is TRBV4-3, the J gene TRBJ2-5; 10 bases align to TRBD2. CDR3 length: 17 residues. J gave up 2 bases and V 1 base, and 7 bases lay outside the gene matches. Germline loops: CDR1 LGHNA, CDR2 YSLEER.

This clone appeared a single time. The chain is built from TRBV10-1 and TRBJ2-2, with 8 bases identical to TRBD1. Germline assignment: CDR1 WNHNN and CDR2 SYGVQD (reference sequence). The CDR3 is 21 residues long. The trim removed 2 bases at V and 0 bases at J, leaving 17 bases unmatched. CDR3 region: CASSEEPQHRRQGTNTGELFF. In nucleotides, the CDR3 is TGCGCCAGCAGTGAGGAGCCCCAGCACCGAAGACAGGGGACGAACACCGGGGAGCTGTTTTTT.

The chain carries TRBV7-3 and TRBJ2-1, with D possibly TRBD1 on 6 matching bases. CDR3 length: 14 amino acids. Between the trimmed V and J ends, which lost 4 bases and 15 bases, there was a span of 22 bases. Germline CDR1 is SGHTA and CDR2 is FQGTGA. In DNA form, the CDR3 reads TGTGCCAGCAGCTCGAGTGGGACACCCCGAAATCGGTTCTTC. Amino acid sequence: CASSSSGTPRNRFF.

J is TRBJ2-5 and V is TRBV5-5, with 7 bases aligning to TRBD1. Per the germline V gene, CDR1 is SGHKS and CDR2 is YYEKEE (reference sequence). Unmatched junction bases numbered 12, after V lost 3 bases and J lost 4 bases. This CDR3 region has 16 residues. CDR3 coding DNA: TGTGCCAGCAGCTCCTATGACAGGGTGATTAGAGAGACCCAGTACTTC. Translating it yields CASSSYDRVIRETQYF.